This TCR beta chain derives from a study of blood T cell repertoires in COVID-19 (dated by TCRdb to the early 2020s). At the level of the whole study: Samples from collaborators originated in the United States, Italy and Spain and spanned both the acute and convalescent phases of COVID-19. The prospective study material was composed of cDNA or gDNA derived from T cells, B-cell-depleted T cells, or PBMCs. Deeply sampled blood TCRbeta repertoires from subjects exposed to, actively infected with, or recovered from COVID-19 were included in the dataset. The repertoires were released in a freely available public database meant as a resource for research on the immune response to SARS-CoV-2. The samples were drawn from two sources: the first 160 participants of the ongoing ImmuneRACE study, and fewer than 1,500 subjects contributed by 6 global collaborators. A de-identified subject ID, COVID-19 status, age in years and sex were almost always included in the sample metadata. Where available, HLA class I and class II types were taken from metadata supplied by the sample provider and were not determined by assay-based typing.

Summary of the overall study and its limitations: Clinical and demographic metadata were provided uncurated, with the amount varying by source and participant.

The cysteine opens and the phenylalanine closes a CDR3 of 12 amino acids. The kept DNA is CDR3 alone, 36 bases in frame from the first base. From a lookup of the germline V gene, CDR1 and CDR2 are SGHDT and YYEEEE. The germline V end is reduced by 2 bases and the J end by 7 bases; junction bases left unmatched: 2. As for this clone: The antigen it recognizes is unknown. Per-base qualities were not stored, and no clone one base away is much larger.

TCRbeta CDR3 regions were amplified from genomic DNA using the immunoSEQ Assay, a bias-controlled multiplex PCR. The published analysis was carried out like this. Nucleated cell counts per sample were estimated from amplification of reference gene primers within the assay. Sequence reads were collapsed and filtered to measure the absolute abundance of every unique TCRbeta CDR3 rearrangement. Productive Simpson clonality was computed per sample as the square root of Simpson's diversity index over productive rearrangements. As stored in TCRdb, this immuneACCESS dataset retains in-frame rearrangements with V and J assigned. A fraction of the clones does not appear; measured against another copy, unresolved V genes explain less than half of the discrepancy, and the remainder lacks a known reason. V, J and clone size are taken as reported in that table, and D and trimming were inferred from the DNA itself. Present in this sample are about 320,000 clones, 85% of which were seen just once. The ten largest make up roughly 7.8% of the sample.

Collaborating institutions collected whole blood in K2EDTA tubes following their own protocols. Collaborator samples were shipped for TCRbeta analysis as frozen whole blood, isolated PBMCs, or DNA extracted from either sample type. The TCR originated in a human donor in a cohort sampled during active COVID-19. The sample consisted of peripheral blood. The sequence is built from TRBV5-6 and TRBJ1-2; 7 bases in the junction line up with TRBD1. The CDR3 is CASSLYRGGYTF. The DNA sequence is given as TGTGCCAGCAGCTTATACAGGGGTGGCTACACCTTC.